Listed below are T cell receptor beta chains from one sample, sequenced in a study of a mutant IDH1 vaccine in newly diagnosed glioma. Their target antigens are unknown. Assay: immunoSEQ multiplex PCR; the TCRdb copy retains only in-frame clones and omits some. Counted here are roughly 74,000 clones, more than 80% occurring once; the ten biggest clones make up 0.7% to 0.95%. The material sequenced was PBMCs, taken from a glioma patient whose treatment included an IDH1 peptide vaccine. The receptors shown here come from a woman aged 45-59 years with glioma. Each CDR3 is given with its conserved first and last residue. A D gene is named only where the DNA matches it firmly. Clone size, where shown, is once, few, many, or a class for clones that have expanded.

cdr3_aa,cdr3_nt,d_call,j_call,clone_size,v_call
CASSLGGRGEQFF,TGTGCCAGCAGCTTAGGGGGAAGGGGTGAGCAGTTCTTC,NA,TRBJ2-1,NA,TRBV7-6
CAWSVRGGPGEQYF,TGTGCCTGGAGTGTTCGGGGCGGCCCTGGCGAGCAGTACTTC,NA,TRBJ2-7,NA,TRBV30
CASRDLAGDTQYF,TGTGCCAGCAGGGACCTAGCGGGAGATACGCAGTATTTT,TRBD2,TRBJ2-3,NA,TRBV25-1
CASSSGSGRNYEQYF,TGTGCCAGCAGCTCCGGAAGCGGGAGGAACTACGAGCAGTACTTC,TRBD2,TRBJ2-7,NA,TRBV7-2
CASATSGGGTQPQHF,TGTGCCAGCGCTACAAGCGGGGGGGGGACTCAGCCCCAGCATTTT,NA,TRBJ1-5,NA,TRBV28
CASSSSGTGEAFF,TGTGCCAGCAGCTCTTCCGGGACAGGGGAAGCTTTCTTT,TRBD1,TRBJ1-1,NA,TRBV7-9
CASSLSGQAINEQFF,TGTGCCAGCAGCTTATCAGGACAGGCCATCAATGAGCAGTTCTTC,TRBD1,TRBJ2-1,many,TRBV7-9
CASSSAISNQPQHF,TGTGCCAGCAGCTCGGCTATTAGCAATCAGCCCCAGCATTTT,NA,TRBJ1-5,few,TRBV7-9
CATGGGNSNQPQHF,TGTGCCACAGGGGGGGGTAATAGCAATCAGCCCCAGCATTTT,NA,TRBJ1-5,NA,TRBV15
CASRPGGYGYTF,TGTGCCAGCAGGCCCGGTGGGTATGGCTACACCTTC,NA,TRBJ1-2,NA,TRBV28
CASSPTDLYGYTF,TGTGCCAGCAGCCCCACAGATCTGTATGGCTACACCTTC,NA,TRBJ1-2,once,TRBV5-4